A selection of T cell receptor beta chains follows, all from one sample in a study of blood T cell repertoires in COVID-19. Produced via immunoSEQ multiplex PCR; TCRdb's table is partial and in-frame only. This sample has under 200,000 clones, with about 80% found just once. Material for sequencing was peripheral blood. The receptors stem from a man in his 70s with active or convalescent COVID-19. Both conserved end residues are part of each CDR3. Fields, in order: J gene, clone size, D gene, V gene, CDR3 DNA, CDR3 protein. D genes are given only for firm matches. Clone size is not always given. Where it is, it says once, few, many or a class for expanded clones.

TRBJ1-2 | - | TRBD1 | TRBV5-4 | TGTGCCAGCAGCTTGAGATCCGGGACAGGGATTGGCTACACCTTC | CASSLRSGTGIGYTF
TRBJ1-6 | - | TRBD1 | TRBV3-1/TRBV3-2 | TGTGCCAGCAGCCAGGGACAGGGGATCGATTCACCCCTCCACTTT | CASSQGQGIDSPLHF
TRBJ1-6 | - | - | TRBV21-1 | TGTGCCAGCAGCAACTCGAGGGACTTGAGTGACTCACCCCTCCACTTT | CASSNSRDLSDSPLHF
TRBJ2-1 | - | TRBD2 | TRBV12-5 | TGTGCTAGTGGTTTGGGGACTAGCGGGGGAAATGAGCAGTTCTTC | CASGLGTSGGNEQFF
TRBJ2-3 | once | TRBD2 | TRBV7-9 | TGTGCCAGCAGCCCCGCTAGCGGGGGTTATAGCACAGATACGCAGTATTTT | CASSPASGGYSTDTQYF
TRBJ2-3 | - | TRBD2 | TRBV9 | TGTGCCAGCAGCGTAGGACGGCTAGCGGGCTCCACAGATACGCAGTATTTT | CASSVGRLAGSTDTQYF
TRBJ1-1 | - | - | TRBV12-3/TRBV12-4 | TGTGCCAGCAGTTTTTTCCAGAACACTGAAGCTTTCTTT | CASSFFQNTEAFF
TRBJ1-1 | many | - | TRBV7-9 | TGTGCCAGCAGCTCCGAGGCAAGAGGCACTGAAGCTTTCTTT | CASSSEARGTEAFF
TRBJ1-2 | - | - | TRBV12-5 | TGTGCTAGTGGTTCCCGGGATCCACTCTATGGCTACACCTTC | CASGSRDPLYGYTF
TRBJ1-1 | - | TRBD1 | TRBV27 | TGTGCCAGCAGTTATCAGGGGGGCACTGAAGCTTTCTTT | CASSYQGGTEAFF
TRBJ1-5 | - | TRBD1 | TRBV7-9 | TGTGTCAGCAGCCCAACAGGGGGCTTCAATCAGCCCCAGCATTTT | CVSSPTGGFNQPQHF
TRBJ1-6 | - | - | TRBV2 | TGTGCCAGCAGTGAAAACAGGGCGGATAATTCACCCCTCCACTTT | CASSENRADNSPLHF
TRBJ2-5 | - | TRBD1 | TRBV2 | TGTGCCAGTCACCTGACAGGGTCAGAGACCCAGTACTTC | CASHLTGSETQYF
TRBJ2-3 | - | TRBD1 | TRBV5-4 | TGTGCCAGCAGCTCGAAACCGGGACAGGGGATTGATACGCAGTATTTT | CASSSKPGQGIDTQYF
TRBJ1-4 | - | - | TRBV4-2 | TGTGCCAGCAGCCAAGACTGGCAGGGGAATGAAAAACTGTTTTTT | CASSQDWQGNEKLFF
TRBJ1-4 | few | TRBD1 | TRBV10-2 | TGCGCCAGCAGTGAGTCTTTAGGGGGCGGTGAAAAACTGTTTTTT | CASSESLGGGEKLFF
TRBJ1-6 | - | - | TRBV4-2 | TGTGCCAGCAGCAAATCGGACAGCAATTCACCCCTCCACTTT | CASSKSDSNSPLHF
TRBJ2-1 | few | - | TRBV7-9 | TGTGCCAGCAGACCCGACGGGAATGAGCAGTTCTTC | CASRPDGNEQFF
TRBJ1-1 | once | - | TRBV3-1/TRBV3-2 | TGTGCCAGCAGCCATGGCGCTGTCGGGAAAGCTTTCTTT | CASSHGAVGKAFF
TRBJ1-4 | - | TRBD1 | TRBV6-5 | TGTGCCAGCAGTCACCCTGGGACAGGGAATGAAAAACTGTTTTTT | CASSHPGTGNEKLFF
TRBJ2-2 | many | TRBD1 | TRBV27 | TGTGCCAGCAGTTCACGACAGGGCTCCGGGGAGCTGTTTTTT | CASSSRQGSGELFF
TRBJ1-2 | - | - | TRBV3-1/TRBV3-2 | TGTGCCAGCAGCCAATGGGACATACGGGATGGCTACACCTTC | CASSQWDIRDGYTF
TRBJ1-6 | - | TRBD1 | TRBV5-4 | TGTGCCAGCAGCTTGACAGGGGGGAATTCACCCCTCCACTTT | CASSLTGGNSPLHF
TRBJ2-1 | - | - | TRBV18 | TGTGCCAGCTCTGCCATAGGAGACAATGAGCAGTTCTTC | CASSAIGDNEQFF
TRBJ2-2 | - | - | TRBV29-1 | TGCAGCGTCGGGGTCCAAGATACCGGGGAGCTGTTTTTT | CSVGVQDTGELFF
TRBJ2-1 | few | - | TRBV30 | TGTGCCTGGAGTGCTAATAACAATGAGCAGTTCTTC | CAWSANNNEQFF
TRBJ2-7 | few | TRBD1 | TRBV5-4 | TGTGCCAGCAGCTCGCCCGGACAGGCCATCTTCTACGAGCAGTACTTC | CASSSPGQAIFYEQYF
TRBJ1-3 | few | - | TRBV7-9 | TGTGCCAGCTCGGGGGTGCGGCGAAGCTCTGGAAACACCATATATTTT | CASSGVRRSSGNTIYF
TRBJ2-1 | - | TRBD1 | TRBV3-1/TRBV3-2 | TGTGCCAGCAGCCAAGTATACGGGACAGGGCTCTACAATGAGCAGTTCTTC | CASSQVYGTGLYNEQFF
TRBJ2-7 | - | TRBD2 | TRBV6-6 | TGTGCCAGCAGTACGAGAAGCGGGAGTGAGACCTACGAGCAGTACTTC | CASSTRSGSETYEQYF
TRBJ2-1 | once | - | TRBV24-1 | TGTGCCACCAGTGACCGAGCCCAGGGAAATGAGCAGTTCTTC | CATSDRAQGNEQFF
TRBJ1-4 | - | - | TRBV7-2 | TGTGCCAGCAGCCTCGACAGATCGGTTTCTGAAAAACTGTTTTTT | CASSLDRSVSEKLFF
TRBJ1-2 | - | TRBD1 | TRBV30 | TGTGCCTGGAGATCCGGACAGGGGCTGAACTATGGCTACACCTTC | CAWRSGQGLNYGYTF
TRBJ2-1 | once | TRBD2 | TRBV7-8 | TGTGCCAGCAGCTTCAGGGTAGCGGGAGGGACTAGGGGTGAGCAGTTCTTC | CASSFRVAGGTRGEQFF
TRBJ1-2 | - | - | TRBV14 | TGTGCCAGCAGCCAAGAAAGTGGCGGGACCTACTATGGCTACACCTTC | CASSQESGGTYYGYTF
TRBJ1-6 | - | - | TRBV19 | TGTGCCAGTAGTACCTCCCCGAGAGGGTCCTATAATTCACCCCTCCACTTT | CASSTSPRGSYNSPLHF
TRBJ2-1 | - | - | TRBV9 | TGTGCCAGCAGCGTAGGTGGACTAACTAATGAGCAGTTCTTC | CASSVGGLTNEQFF
TRBJ2-7 | - | - | TRBV12-3/TRBV12-4 | TGTGCCAGCAGCCCTGCGTCCTACGAGCAGTACTTC | CASSPASYEQYF
TRBJ1-2 | many | TRBD1 | TRBV6-1 | TGTGCCAGCAGTGAAGCGGGGACAGGGGGCTATGGCTACACCTTC | CASSEAGTGGYGYTF
TRBJ2-7 | - | TRBD2 | TRBV5-1 | TGCGCCAGCAGTTTACTAGCGGGAGTAAGTGACGAGCAGTACTTC | CASSLLAGVSDEQYF
TRBJ2-1 | once | TRBD2 | TRBV18 | TGTGCCAGCTCACCAGGACTAGCCCGGGATGAGCAGTTCTTC | CASSPGLARDEQFF
TRBJ2-1 | - | TRBD1 | TRBV6-5 | TGTGCCAGCAGTTACCGGGACAGGGGGGATGAGCAGTTCTTC | CASSYRDRGDEQFF
TRBJ2-5 | - | - | TRBV18 | TGTGCCAGCTCACCACCCGGGTTATTTGAGACCCAGTACTTC | CASSPPGLFETQYF
TRBJ1-3 | - | TRBD1 | TRBV6-6 | TGTGCCAGCAGTTACTCCCGGACAGGGGGTGGAAACACCATATATTTT | CASSYSRTGGGNTIYF
TRBJ2-7 | - | - | TRBV18 | TGTGCCAGCTCACCACGCCTTAGCCCGGGCGAGCAGTACTTC | CASSPRLSPGEQYF
TRBJ1-5 | - | - | TRBV5-6 | TGTGCCAGCAGCTTGCCGGGATCCAATCAGCCCCAGCATTTT | CASSLPGSNQPQHF
TRBJ2-7 | once | TRBD1 | TRBV4-3 | TGCGCCAGCAGCGTCTCGAGGGGGCTTTACGAGCAGTACTTC | CASSVSRGLYEQYF
TRBJ2-1 | - | - | TRBV10-1 | TGCGCCAGCAGTGACAGTCCCAATGAGCAGTTCTTC | CASSDSPNEQFF